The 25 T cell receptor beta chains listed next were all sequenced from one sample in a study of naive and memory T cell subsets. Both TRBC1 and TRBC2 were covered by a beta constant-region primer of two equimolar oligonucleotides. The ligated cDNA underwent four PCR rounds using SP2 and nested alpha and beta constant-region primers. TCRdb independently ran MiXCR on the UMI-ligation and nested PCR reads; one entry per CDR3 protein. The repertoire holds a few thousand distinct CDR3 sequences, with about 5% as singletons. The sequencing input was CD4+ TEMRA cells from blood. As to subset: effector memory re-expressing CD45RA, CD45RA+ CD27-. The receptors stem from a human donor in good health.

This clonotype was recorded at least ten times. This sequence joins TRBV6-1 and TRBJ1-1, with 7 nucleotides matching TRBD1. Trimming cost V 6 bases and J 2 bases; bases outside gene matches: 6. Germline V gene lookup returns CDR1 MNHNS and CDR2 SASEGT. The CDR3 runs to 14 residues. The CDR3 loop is CASRVNRGNTEAFF. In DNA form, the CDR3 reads TGTGCCAGCAGAGTCAACAGGGGTAACACTGAAGCTTTCTTT.

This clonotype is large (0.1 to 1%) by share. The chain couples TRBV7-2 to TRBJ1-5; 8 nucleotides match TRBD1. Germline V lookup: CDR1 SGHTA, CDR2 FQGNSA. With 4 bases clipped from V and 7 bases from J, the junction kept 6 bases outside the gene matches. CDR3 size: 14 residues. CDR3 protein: CASSSRTGNQPQHF. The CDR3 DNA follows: TGTGCCAGCAGCTCCCGGACAGGGAACCAGCCCCAGCATTTT.

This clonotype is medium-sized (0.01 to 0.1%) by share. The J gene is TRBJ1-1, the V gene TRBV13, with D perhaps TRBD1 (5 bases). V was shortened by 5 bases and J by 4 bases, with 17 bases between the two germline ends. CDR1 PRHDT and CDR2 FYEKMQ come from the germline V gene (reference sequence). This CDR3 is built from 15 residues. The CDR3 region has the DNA TGTGCCAGCAGCGCGGGGGATCTCGGGGGCACTGAAGCTTTCTTT. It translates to CASSAGDLGGTEAFF.

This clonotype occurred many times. CDR3 region: CATSKGGTSYEQYF. Here the CDR3 DNA reads TGTGCCACCAGCAAAGGGGGCACTTCCTACGAGCAGTACTTC. This chain joins TRBV15 and TRBJ2-7; 7 bases are shared with TRBD1. The CDR3 contains 14 residues. V lost 4 bases and J lost 1; bases outside the gene matches: 4. Germline CDR1 LNHNV, CDR2 YYDKDF (reference sequence).

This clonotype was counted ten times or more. CDR3 loop: CASSLHGGDTAYEQYF. CDR3 nucleotides: TGCGCCAGCAGCTTGCATGGCGGGGACACAGCCTACGAGCAGTACTTC. The rearrangement uses TRBV5-1 and TRBJ2-7; D is tentatively TRBD1 or TRBD2 (6 bases each). Germline V gene data show CDR1 as SGHRS and CDR2 as YFSETQ. V was pared by 1 base and J by 2 bases, with 16 bases between. The CDR3 totals 16 residues.

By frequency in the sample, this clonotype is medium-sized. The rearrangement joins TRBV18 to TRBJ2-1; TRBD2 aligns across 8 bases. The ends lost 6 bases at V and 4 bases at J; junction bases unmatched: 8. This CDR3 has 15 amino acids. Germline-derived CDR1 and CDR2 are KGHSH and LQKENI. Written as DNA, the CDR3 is TGTGCCAGCTCTACCAGTACTAGCGGATACAATGAGCAGTTCTTC. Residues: CASSTSTSGYNEQFF.

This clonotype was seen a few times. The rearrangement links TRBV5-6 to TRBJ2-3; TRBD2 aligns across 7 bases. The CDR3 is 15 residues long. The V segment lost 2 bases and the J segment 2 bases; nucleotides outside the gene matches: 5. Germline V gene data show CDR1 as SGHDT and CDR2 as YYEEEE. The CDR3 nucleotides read TGTGCCAGCAGCTTAGGTCTAGCGGTCACAGATACGCAGTATTTT. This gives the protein CASSLGLAVTDTQYF. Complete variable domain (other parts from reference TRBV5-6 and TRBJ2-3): DAGVTQSPTHLIKTRGQQVTLRCSPKSGHDTVSWYQQALGQGPQFIFQYYEEEERQRGNFPDRFSGHQFPNYSSELNVNALLLGDSALYLCASSLGLAVTDTQYFGPGTRLTVL.

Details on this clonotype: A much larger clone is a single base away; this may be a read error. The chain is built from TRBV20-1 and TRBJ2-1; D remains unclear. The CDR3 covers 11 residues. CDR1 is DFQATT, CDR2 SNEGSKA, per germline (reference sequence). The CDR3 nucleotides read TGCAGTGCCATCGTGCGGAATGGGCAGTTCTTC. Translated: CSAIVRNGQFF.

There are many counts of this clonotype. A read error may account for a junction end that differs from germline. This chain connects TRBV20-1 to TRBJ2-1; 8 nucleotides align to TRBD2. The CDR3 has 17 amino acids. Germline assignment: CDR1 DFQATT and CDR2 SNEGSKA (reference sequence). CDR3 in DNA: TGCAGTGCAAGAGAGCTTGGACTAGCTGGCCCCTACAATGAGCAGTTCTTC. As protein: CSARELGLAGPYNEQFF.

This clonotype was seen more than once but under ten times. CDR3 sequence (DNA): TGTGCCAGCAGTTACTCGGGTTCTGAAGCTTTCTTT. Translated: CASSYSGSEAFF. The chain links TRBV6-2 or TRBV6-3 to TRBJ1-1; D remains unclear. Germline CDR1 is MNHEY and CDR2 is SVGEGT. This CDR3 region has 12 residues. V was shortened by 0 bases and J by 6 bases, with 5 bases between the two germline ends.

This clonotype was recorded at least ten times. In DNA form, the CDR3 reads TGTGCCAGCTCCCCTGGGACAGGGGGGGGTAGCAATCAGCCCCAGCATTTT. Protein sequence: CASSPGTGGGSNQPQHF. The rearrangement links TRBV18 to TRBJ1-5, with 11 bases lining up with TRBD1. CDR3 length: 17 amino acids. Germline loops: CDR1 KGHSH, CDR2 LQKENI. The J segment lost 0 bases and the V segment lost 6 bases, leaving 7 bases of the junction unmatched.

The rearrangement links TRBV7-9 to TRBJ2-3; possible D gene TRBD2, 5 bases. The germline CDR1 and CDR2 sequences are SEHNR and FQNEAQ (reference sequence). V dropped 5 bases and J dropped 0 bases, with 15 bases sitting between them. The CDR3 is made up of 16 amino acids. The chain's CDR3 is CASSKDSVMSTDTQYF. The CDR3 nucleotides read TGTGCCAGCAGCAAGGACTCGGTCATGAGCACAGATACGCAGTATTTT.

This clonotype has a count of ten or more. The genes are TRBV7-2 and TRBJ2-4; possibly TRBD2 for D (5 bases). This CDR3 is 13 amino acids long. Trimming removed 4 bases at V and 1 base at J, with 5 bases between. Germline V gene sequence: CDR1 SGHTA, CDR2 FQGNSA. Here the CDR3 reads CASSSGAKNIQYF. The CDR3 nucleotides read TGTGCCAGCAGCTCGGGGGCCAAAAACATTCAGTACTTC.

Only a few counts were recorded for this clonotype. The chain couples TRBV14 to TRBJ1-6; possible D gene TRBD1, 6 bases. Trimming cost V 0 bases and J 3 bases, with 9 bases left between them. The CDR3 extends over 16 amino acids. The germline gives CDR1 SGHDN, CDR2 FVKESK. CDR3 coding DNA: TGTGCCAGCAGCCAAGAACCACAGGGCTATAATTCACCCCTCCACTTT. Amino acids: CASSQEPQGYNSPLHF.

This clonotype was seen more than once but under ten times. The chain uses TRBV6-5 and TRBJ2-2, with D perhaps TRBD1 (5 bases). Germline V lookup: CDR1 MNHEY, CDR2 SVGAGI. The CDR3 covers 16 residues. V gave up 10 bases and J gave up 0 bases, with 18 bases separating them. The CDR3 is CATQGLTGPNTGELFF. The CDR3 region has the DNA TGTGCCACCCAAGGGTTAACAGGACCGAACACCGGGGAGCTGTTTTTT.

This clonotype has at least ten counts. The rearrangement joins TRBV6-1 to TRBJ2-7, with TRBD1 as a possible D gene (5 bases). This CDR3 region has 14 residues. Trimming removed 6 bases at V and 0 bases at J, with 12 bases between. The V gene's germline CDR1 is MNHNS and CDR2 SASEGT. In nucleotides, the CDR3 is TGTGCCAGCAGCCGCGACAGTATCTCCTACGAGCAGTACTTC. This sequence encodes CASSRDSISYEQYF.

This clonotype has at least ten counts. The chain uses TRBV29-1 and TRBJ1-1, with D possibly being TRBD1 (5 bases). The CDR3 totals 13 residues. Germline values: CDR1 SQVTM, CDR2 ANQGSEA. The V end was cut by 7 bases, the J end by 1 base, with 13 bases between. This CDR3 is CSAGRDQNTEAFF. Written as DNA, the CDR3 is TGCAGCGCGGGACGGGACCAGAACACTGAAGCTTTCTTT.

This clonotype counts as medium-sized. In DNA, the CDR3 is TGTGCCAGCAGCTTTGGACCTATGCGGGACACCGGGGAGCTGTTTTTT. Its translation: CASSFGPMRDTGELFF. The chain carries TRBV7-9 and TRBJ2-2; D might be TRBD2 (5 bases). This CDR3 contains 16 residues. V was clipped by 3 bases and J by 3 bases, with 14 bases between them. CDR1 and CDR2 (germline): SEHNR, FQNEAQ (reference sequence).

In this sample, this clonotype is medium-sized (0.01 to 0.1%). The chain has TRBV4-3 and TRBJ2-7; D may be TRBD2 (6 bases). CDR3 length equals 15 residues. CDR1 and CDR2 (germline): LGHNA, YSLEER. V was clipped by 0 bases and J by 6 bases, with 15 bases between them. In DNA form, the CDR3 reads TGCGCCAGCAGCCAAGAGTTCGGGACTCCTTTCGAGCAGTACTTC. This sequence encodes CASSQEFGTPFEQYF.

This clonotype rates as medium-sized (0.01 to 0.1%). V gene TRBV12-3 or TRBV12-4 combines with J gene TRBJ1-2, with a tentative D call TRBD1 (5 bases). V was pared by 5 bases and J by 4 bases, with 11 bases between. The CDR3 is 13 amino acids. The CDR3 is CASSGGRPYGYTF. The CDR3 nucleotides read TGTGCCAGCAGTGGGGGACGGCCCTATGGCTACACCTTC.

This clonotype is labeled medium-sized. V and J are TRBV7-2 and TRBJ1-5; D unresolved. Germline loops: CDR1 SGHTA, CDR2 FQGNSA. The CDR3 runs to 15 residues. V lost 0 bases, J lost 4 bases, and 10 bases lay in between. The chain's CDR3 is CASSLADQRNQPQHF. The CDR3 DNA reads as TGTGCCAGCAGCTTAGCCGATCAGAGGAATCAGCCCCAGCATTTT.

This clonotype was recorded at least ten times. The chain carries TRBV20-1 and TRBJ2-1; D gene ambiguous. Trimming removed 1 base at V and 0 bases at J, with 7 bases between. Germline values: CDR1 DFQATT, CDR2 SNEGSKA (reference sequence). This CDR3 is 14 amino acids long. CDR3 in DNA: TGCAGTGCTAGAGGCCCGAGCTCCTACAATGAGCAGTTCTTC. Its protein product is CSARGPSSYNEQFF.

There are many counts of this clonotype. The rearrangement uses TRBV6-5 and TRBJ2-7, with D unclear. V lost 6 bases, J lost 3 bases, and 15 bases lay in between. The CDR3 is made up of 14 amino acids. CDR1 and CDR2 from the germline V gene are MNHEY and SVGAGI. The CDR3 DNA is TGTGCCAGCAGCCCAGACGTTTGGGGCTACGAGCAGTACTTC. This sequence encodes CASSPDVWGYEQYF.

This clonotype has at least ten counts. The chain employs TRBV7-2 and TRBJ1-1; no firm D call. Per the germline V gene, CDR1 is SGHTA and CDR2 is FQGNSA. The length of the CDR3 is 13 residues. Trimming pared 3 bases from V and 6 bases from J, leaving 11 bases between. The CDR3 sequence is CASSFEPYAEAFF. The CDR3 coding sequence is TGTGCCAGCAGCTTCGAACCCTATGCTGAAGCTTTCTTT. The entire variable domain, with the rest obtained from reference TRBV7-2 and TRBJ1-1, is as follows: GAGVSQSPSNKVTEKGKDVELRCDPISGHTALYWYRQSLGQGLEFLIYFQGNSAPDKSGLPSDRFSAERTGGSVSTLTIQRTQQEDSAVYLCASSFEPYAEAFFGQGTRLTVV.

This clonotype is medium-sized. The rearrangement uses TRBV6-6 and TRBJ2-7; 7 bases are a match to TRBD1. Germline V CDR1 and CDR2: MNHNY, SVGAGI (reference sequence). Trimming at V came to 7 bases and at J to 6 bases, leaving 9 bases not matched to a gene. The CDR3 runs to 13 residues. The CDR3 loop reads CASTMDRSGEQYF. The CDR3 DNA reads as TGTGCCAGCACAATGGACAGGAGCGGCGAGCAGTACTTC.